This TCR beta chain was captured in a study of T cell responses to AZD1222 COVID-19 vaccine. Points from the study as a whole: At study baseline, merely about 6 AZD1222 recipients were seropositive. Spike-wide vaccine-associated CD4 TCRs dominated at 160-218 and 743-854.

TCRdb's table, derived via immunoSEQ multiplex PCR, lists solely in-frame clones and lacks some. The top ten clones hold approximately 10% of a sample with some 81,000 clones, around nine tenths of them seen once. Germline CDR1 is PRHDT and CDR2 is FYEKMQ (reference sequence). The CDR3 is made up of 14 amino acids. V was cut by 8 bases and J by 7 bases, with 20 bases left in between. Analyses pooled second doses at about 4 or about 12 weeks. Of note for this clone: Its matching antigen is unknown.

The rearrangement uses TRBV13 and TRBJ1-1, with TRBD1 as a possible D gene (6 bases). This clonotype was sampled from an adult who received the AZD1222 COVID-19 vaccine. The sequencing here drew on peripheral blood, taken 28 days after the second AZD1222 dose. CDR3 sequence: CASHRMGAIVEAFF. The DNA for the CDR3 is TGTGCCAGCCACCGGATGGGGGCGATTGTTGAAGCTTTCTTT.